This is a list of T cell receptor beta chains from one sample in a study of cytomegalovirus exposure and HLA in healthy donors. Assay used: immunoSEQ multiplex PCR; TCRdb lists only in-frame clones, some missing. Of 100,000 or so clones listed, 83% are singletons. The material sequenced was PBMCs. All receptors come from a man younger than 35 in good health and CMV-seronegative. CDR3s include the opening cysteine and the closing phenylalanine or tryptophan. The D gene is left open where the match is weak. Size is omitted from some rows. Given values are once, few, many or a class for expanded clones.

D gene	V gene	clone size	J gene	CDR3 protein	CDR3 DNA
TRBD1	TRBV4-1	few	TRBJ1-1	CASSRQGTEAFF	TGCGCCAGCAGCCGACAGGGGACTGAAGCTTTCTTT
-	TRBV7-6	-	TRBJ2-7	CASSVGTRLYEQYF	TGTGCCAGCAGCGTGGGGACTCGACTCTACGAGCAGTACTTC
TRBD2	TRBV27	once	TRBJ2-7	CASSLNSGTRSYEQYF	TGTGCCAGCAGTCTAAATTCCGGGACTAGAAGCTACGAGCAGTACTTC
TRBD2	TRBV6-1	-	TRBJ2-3	CASSTSGTSAQYF	TGTGCCAGCAGTACCTCCGGGACTAGCGCGCAGTATTTT
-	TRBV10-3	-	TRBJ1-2	CAISESGSRGYTF	TGTGCCATCAGTGAGTCGGGGAGCAGGGGCTACACCTTC
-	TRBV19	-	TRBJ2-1	CASSIDRTLSSYNEQFF	TGTGCCAGTAGTATAGATAGGACTCTAAGCTCCTACAATGAGCAGTTCTTC
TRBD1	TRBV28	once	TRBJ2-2	CASSFLPGQGAVGELFF	TGTGCCAGCAGTTTTCTTCCGGGACAGGGGGCGGTCGGGGAGCTGTTTTTT
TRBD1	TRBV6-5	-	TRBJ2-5	CASSYGQGKAQYF	TGTGCCAGCAGTTACGGACAGGGAAAGGCCCAGTACTTC
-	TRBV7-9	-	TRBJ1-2	CASSLEGGPYYGYTF	TGTGCCAGCAGCTTAGAGGGGGGGCCTTACTATGGCTACACCTTC
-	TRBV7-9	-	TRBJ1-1	CASSSGSEAEAFF	TGTGCCAGCAGCTCCGGGTCAGAGGCTGAAGCTTTCTTT
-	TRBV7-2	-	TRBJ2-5	CASSLESVLETQYF	TGTGCCAGCAGCTTAGAATCAGTTTTGGAGACCCAGTACTTC
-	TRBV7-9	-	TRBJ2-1	CASSLMVAPLDEQFF	TGTGCCAGCAGCTTAATGGTAGCGCCCCTCGATGAGCAGTTCTTC
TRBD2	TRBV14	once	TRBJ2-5	CASSQNAGSGGETQYF	TGTGCCAGCAGCCAGAACGCAGGGTCCGGGGGGGAGACCCAGTACTTC
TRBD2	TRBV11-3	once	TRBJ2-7	CASSLAPSSGGYYEQYF	TGTGCCAGCAGCTTAGCCCCCTCTAGCGGGGGATACTACGAGCAGTACTTC
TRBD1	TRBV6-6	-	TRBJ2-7	CASSRGRMGQDYF	TGTGCCAGCAGTCGGGGACGAATGGGACAGGACTACTTC
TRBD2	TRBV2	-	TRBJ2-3	CARWTSGSVFLRDTQYF	TGTGCCAGATGGACTAGCGGGAGTGTCTTCCTCAGAGATACGCAGTATTTT
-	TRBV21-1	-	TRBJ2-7	CASSFWGGGDHEQYF	TGTGCCAGCAGCTTCTGGGGCGGGGGGGACCACGAGCAGTACTTC
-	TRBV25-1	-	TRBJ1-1	CASYGEKAFF	TGTGCCAGCTACGGAGAAAAAGCTTTCTTT
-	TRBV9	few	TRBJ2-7	CASSGGGGGYEQYF	TGTGCCAGCAGCGGAGGGGGGGGAGGCTACGAGCAGTACTTC
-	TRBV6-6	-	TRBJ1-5	CASVGEGQPQHF	TGTGCCAGCGTGGGCGAAGGTCAGCCCCAGCATTTT
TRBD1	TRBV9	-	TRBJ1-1	CASSAYDRADTEAFF	TGTGCCAGCAGCGCGTATGACAGGGCGGACACTGAAGCTTTCTTT
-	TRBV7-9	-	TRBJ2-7	CASSPLSYEQYF	TGTGCCAGCAGCCCACTCTCCTACGAGCAGTACTTC
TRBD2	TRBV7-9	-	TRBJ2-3	CASGSAIAGPTDTQYF	TGTGCCAGCGGAAGCGCAATAGCGGGCCCCACAGATACGCAGTATTTT
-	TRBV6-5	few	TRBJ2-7	CASSSPDRPYEQYF	TGTGCCAGCAGTTCCCCTGACAGACCCTACGAGCAGTACTTC
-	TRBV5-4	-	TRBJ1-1	CASSFWQNTEAFF	TGTGCCAGCAGCTTTTGGCAGAACACTGAAGCTTTCTTT
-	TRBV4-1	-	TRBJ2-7	CASSQDGRVRPYEQYF	TGCGCCAGCAGCCAGGACGGCAGGGTTCGGCCCTACGAGCAGTACTTC
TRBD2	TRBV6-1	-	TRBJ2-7	CASRWGLAGAYEQYF	TGTGCCAGCCGATGGGGGCTAGCGGGGGCCTACGAGCAGTACTTC
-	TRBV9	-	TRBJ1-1	CASSVAGGEAFF	TGTGCCAGCAGCGTAGCGGGCGGGGAAGCTTTCTTT
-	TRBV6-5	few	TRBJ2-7	CATNPGQGGEQYF	TGTGCCACCAATCCCGGACAGGGAGGGGAGCAGTACTTC
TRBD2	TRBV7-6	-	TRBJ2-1	CASSFNLAGGPNNEQFF	TGTGCCAGCAGTTTTAACCTAGCGGGAGGGCCGAACAATGAGCAGTTCTTC
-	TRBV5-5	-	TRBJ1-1	CASSVTRYEAFF	TGTGCCAGCAGCGTCACCAGATATGAAGCTTTCTTT
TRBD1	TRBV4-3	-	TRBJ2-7	CASSQGGTGDEQYF	TGCGCCAGCAGCCAAGGTGGGACAGGGGACGAGCAGTACTTC
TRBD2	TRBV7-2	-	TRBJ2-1	CASSPRLAEWNEQFF	TGTGCCAGCAGCCCCCGACTAGCGGAGTGGAATGAGCAGTTCTTC
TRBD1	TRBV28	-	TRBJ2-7	CASSTTGSEQYF	TGTGCCAGCAGCACGACAGGGTCAGAGCAGTACTTC
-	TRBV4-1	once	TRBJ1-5	CASSQTLSNQPQHF	TGCGCCAGCAGCCAAACTTTAAGCAATCAGCCCCAGCATTTT
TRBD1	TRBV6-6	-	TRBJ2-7	CASNPGQGVYEQYF	TGTGCCAGCAACCCGGGACAGGGTGTCTACGAGCAGTACTTC
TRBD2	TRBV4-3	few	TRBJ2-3	CASSQDGIGRGTDTQYF	TGCGCCAGCAGCCAAGATGGCATAGGGAGGGGCACAGATACGCAGTATTTT
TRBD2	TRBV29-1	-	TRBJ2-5	CSVWTSGSQETQYF	TGCAGCGTGTGGACTAGCGGGTCCCAAGAGACCCAGTACTTC
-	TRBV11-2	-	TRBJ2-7	CASSLGNGGEQYF	TGTGCCAGCAGCTTAGGAAATGGCGGCGAGCAGTACTTC
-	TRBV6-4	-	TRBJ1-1	CASRADAFRGTEAFF	TGTGCCAGCAGGGCCGATGCATTTAGGGGCACTGAAGCTTTCTTT
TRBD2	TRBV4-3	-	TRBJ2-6	CASAVRGSSGANVLTF	TGCGCCAGCGCAGTTCGCGGGAGCTCTGGGGCCAACGTCCTGACTTTC
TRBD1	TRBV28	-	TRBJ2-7	CASSSPRQGAGEQYF	TGTGCCAGCAGCTCCCCGAGGCAGGGGGCCGGGGAGCAGTACTTC
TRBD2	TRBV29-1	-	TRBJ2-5	CSSYRREGKETQYF	TGCAGCTCCTATCGCAGGGAGGGTAAGGAGACCCAGTACTTC
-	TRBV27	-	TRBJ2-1	CASGFELAGNEQFF	TGTGCCAGCGGCTTTGAGCTAGCCGGCAATGAGCAGTTCTTC
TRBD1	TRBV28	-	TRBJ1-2	CASAWTGGRNYGYTF	TGTGCCAGCGCGTGGACAGGGGGCCGGAACTATGGCTACACCTTC
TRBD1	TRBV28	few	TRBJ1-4	CASSRTGREKLFF	TGTGCCAGCAGTCGGACAGGTCGTGAAAAACTGTTTTTT
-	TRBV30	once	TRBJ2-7	CAWSPRDWGYEQYF	TGTGCCTGGAGTCCCCGGGACTGGGGCTACGAGCAGTACTTC
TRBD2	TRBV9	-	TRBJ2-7	CASSVTSGSYNEQYF	TGTGCCAGCAGCGTGACTAGCGGGAGTTACAACGAGCAGTACTTC
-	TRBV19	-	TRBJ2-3	CASTTSYADTQYF	TGTGCCAGTACCACTTCGTATGCAGATACGCAGTATTTT
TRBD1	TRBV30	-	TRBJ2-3	CAWSVRGTGADTQYF	TGTGCCTGGAGTGTACGAGGGACAGGGGCAGATACGCAGTATTTT
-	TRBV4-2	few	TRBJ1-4	CASSQIPGEKLFF	TGTGCCAGCAGCCAAATCCCGGGTGAAAAACTGTTTTTT
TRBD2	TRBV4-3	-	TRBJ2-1	CASSQDPGLANNEQFF	TGCGCCAGCAGCCAAGATCCGGGACTAGCCAACAATGAGCAGTTCTTC
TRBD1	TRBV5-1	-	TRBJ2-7	CASSRDRGRYEQYF	TGCGCCAGCAGCCGGGACAGGGGGCGATACGAGCAGTACTTC
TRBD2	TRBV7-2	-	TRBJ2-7	CASSSLAGGINEQYF	TGTGCCAGCAGCTCACTAGCGGGAGGAATCAACGAGCAGTACTTC
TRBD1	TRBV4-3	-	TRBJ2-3	CASSLRQGTDTQYF	TGCGCCAGCAGCCTTAGACAGGGAACAGATACGCAGTATTTT